This TCR beta chain derives from a study of T cell repertoires in cytomegalovirus infection. The wider study: Public TCR beta signatures marked donors with CMV infection and the matching HLA.

V was cut by 8 bases and J by 2 bases, with 14 bases left in between. Germline V lookup: CDR1 MNHEY, CDR2 SVGAGI. The CDR3 sequence is 14 residues long. TCRdb redid the calling of the reads with MiXCR, one entry per CDR3 protein. The sample shows 310,000 or so distinct CDR3 sequences, about 9.2% of them seen only once. The specimen was PBMCs. This TCR was sampled from a human donor in good health (CMV status not recorded). Some clones in this sample may be carry-over from other donors' samples. The V gene is TRBV6-5, the J gene TRBJ2-3; no definite D call. DNA of the CDR3: TGTGCCAGCGCTGGACGCGCGGACACAGATACGCAGTATTTT. Its protein is CASAGRADTDTQYF.